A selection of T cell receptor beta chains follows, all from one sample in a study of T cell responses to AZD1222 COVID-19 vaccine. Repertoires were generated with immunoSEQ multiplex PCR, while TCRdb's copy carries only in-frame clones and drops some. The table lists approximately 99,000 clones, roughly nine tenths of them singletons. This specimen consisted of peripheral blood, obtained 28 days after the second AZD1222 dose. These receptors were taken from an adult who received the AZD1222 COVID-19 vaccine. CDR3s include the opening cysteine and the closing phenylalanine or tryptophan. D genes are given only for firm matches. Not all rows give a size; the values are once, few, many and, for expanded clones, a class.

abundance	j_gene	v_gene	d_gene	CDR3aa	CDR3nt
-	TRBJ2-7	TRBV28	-	CASSFWGSLTYEQYF	TGTGCCAGCAGTTTTTGGGGGTCGCTCACCTACGAGCAGTACTTC
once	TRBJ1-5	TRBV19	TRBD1	CASTGTGARGPQHF	TGTGCCAGTACCGGGACAGGGGCTCGAGGACCCCAGCATTTT
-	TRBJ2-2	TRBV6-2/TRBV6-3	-	CASSPTGSGELFF	TGTGCCAGCAGTCCAACAGGGTCCGGGGAGCTGTTTTTT
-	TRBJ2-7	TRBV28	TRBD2	CASSGVGLAHEQYF	TGTGCCAGCAGTGGCGTGGGACTAGCGCACGAGCAGTACTTC
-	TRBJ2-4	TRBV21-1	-	CASSRAGGATKNIQYF	TGTGCCAGCAGTCGCGCAGGGGGCGCGACCAAAAACATTCAGTACTTC
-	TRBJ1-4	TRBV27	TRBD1	CASRVGQGRSEKLFF	TGTGCCAGCAGAGTTGGACAGGGCCGTTCCGAAAAACTGTTTTTT
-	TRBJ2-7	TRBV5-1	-	CASSLEPTTDNEQYF	TGCGCCAGCAGCTTAGAACCAACGACAGATAACGAGCAGTACTTC
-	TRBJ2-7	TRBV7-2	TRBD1	CASSLATGDPYEQYF	TGTGCCAGCAGCTTAGCGACAGGGGACCCCTACGAGCAGTACTTC
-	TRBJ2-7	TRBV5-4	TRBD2	CASSSGLAGGEQYF	TGTGCCAGCAGCTCGGGACTAGCGGGAGGCGAGCAGTACTTC
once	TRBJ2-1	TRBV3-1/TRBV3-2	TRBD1	CASDPTGGGNEQFF	TGTGCCAGCGATCCGACAGGGGGTGGGAATGAGCAGTTCTTC
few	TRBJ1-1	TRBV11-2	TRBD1	CASSLAGQGLGGAFF	TGTGCCAGCAGCTTAGCGGGACAGGGGTTAGGTGGGGCTTTCTTT
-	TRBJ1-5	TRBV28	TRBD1	CASRNTGVNNQPQHF	TGTGCCAGCAGAAATACAGGGGTCAACAATCAGCCCCAGCATTTT
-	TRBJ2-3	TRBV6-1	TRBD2	CASSGPSPGLAVPDTQYF	TGTGCCAGCAGTGGCCCCTCACCGGGACTAGCGGTCCCAGATACGCAGTATTTT
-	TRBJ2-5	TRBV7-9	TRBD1	CASSLAGQGAGETQYF	TGTGCCAGCAGCTTAGCGGGACAGGGGGCAGGAGAGACCCAGTACTTC
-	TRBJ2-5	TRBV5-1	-	CASSLGQAETQYF	TGCGCCAGCAGCTTGGGGCAGGCGGAGACCCAGTACTTC